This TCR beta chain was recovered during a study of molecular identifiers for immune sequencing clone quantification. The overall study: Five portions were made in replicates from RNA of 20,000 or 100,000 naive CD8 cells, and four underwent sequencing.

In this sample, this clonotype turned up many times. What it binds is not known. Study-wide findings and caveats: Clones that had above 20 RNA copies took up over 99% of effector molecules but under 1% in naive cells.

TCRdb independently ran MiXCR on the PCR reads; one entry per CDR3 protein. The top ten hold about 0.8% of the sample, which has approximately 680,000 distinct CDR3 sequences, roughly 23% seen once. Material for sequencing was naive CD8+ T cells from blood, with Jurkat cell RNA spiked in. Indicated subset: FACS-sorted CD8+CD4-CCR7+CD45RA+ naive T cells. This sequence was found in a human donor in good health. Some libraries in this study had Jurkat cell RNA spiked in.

CDR3 sequence: CASSQVPGNQPQHF. DNA for the CDR3: TGCGCCAGCAGCCAAGTCCCAGGCAATCAGCCCCAGCATTTT. The chain has TRBV4-1 and TRBJ1-5; D call uncertain. The CDR3 is made up of 14 amino acids. Germline V CDR1 and CDR2: MGHRA, YSYEKL. V was clipped by 1 base and J by 2 bases, with 6 bases between them.